A single sample is the source of the 7 T cell receptor delta chains below, sequenced in a study of gamma-delta T cells after stem cell transplantation. TCRdb applied CATT to the RT-PCR reads for clone calling. The sample has roughly 1,400 delta-chain clones, about 9.5% seen once. Sequencing input: gamma-delta T cells. The receptors stem from a human donor. It is not recorded whose cells these are; they may come from a transplant donor.

This clone was found a few times. This sequence may be a read error, since a much larger clone differs from it by one base. Different DNA sequences within this sample yield the same CDR3. The chain recombines TRDV2 with TRDJ1, with a possible D match to TRDD3 (6 bases). CDR1 and CDR2 (germline): GEAIGNYY, EKD. The CDR3 extends over 17 amino acids. CDR3 loop: CACDIAGIPGVTDKLIF. As DNA, the CDR3 is TGTGCCTGCGACATAGCGGGGATCCCTGGGGTCACCGATAAACTCATCTTT.

There are a few counts of this clone. A single base separates this from a much larger clone, so it may be a read error. V and J are TRDV2 and TRDJ1, with 8 bases aligning to TRDD3. This CDR3 has 15 amino acids. In germline, CDR1 is GEAIGNYY, CDR2 EKD. The CDR3 DNA follows: TGTGCCCGTGACACCGTTGGGGGATACACCGATAAACTCATCTTT. This encodes CARDTVGGYTDKLIF.

This clone has more than one count but fewer than ten. The J gene is TRDJ1, the V gene TRDV2; 9 bases align to TRDD3. V lost 2 bases and J lost 0; bases outside the gene matches: 9. Germline V gene sequence: CDR1 GEAIGNYY, CDR2 EKD. The CDR3 has 17 residues. The CDR3 protein is CACDILLGDYNTDKLIF. The CDR3 nucleotides read TGTGCCTGTGACATCTTACTGGGGGACTATAACACCGATAAACTCATCTTT.

By share of the sample, this clone is large. The chain combines TRDV2 with TRDJ3; 12 bases agree with TRDD3. The CDR3 length is 21 residues. Germline CDR1 and CDR2: GEAIGNYY and EKD. The junction had 13 bases not matched to a gene; V was cut back by 4 bases and J by 1 base. CDR3 bases: TGTGCCTGTGAGGCCGTACTGGGGGATACCCCCGGGTCCTGGGACACCCGACAGATGTTTTTC. This sequence encodes CACEAVLGDTPGSWDTRQMFF.

Notes on this clone: A much larger clone lies one base from this, so it may be a read error. The sample carries other DNA sequences with the same CDR3. The chain has TRDV2 and TRDJ1; 13 bases map to TRDD3. CDR3 size: 17 residues. Germline lookup yields CDR1 GEAIGNYY and CDR2 EKD. The J segment lost 0 bases and the V segment lost 7 bases, leaving 10 bases of the junction unmatched. The DNA for the CDR3 is TGTGCCTGCGACTTACTGGGGGATACGCCACACACCGATAAACTCATCTTT. It translates to CACDLLGDTPHTDKLIF.

In this sample, this clone is medium-sized. The chain joins TRDV2 to TRDJ1; 9 nucleotides align to TRDD3. Losses at the gene ends were 3 bases for V and 0 bases for J; bases not matched to a gene: 19. CDR1 and CDR2 from the germline V gene are GEAIGNYY and EKD. The CDR3 extends over 20 amino acids. This CDR3 is CACDGLGESAGDQYTDKLIF. CDR3 in DNA: TGTGCCTGTGACGGACTGGGGGAGTCGGCCGGAGACCAGTACACCGATAAACTCATCTTT.

This clone was observed a handful of times. The TCRdb protein and the DNA translation do not line up at residue 18; the protein shown here was made by translating the DNA. This rearrangement joins TRDV2 to TRDJ1; 12 bases map to TRDD3. This CDR3 has 20 residues. Germline V CDR1 and CDR2: GEAIGNYY, EKD. The CDR3 is CACDTPFHSAGGYVPDKPIF. The DNA for the CDR3 is TGTGCCTGTGACACCCCTTTCCACAGTGCTGGGGGATACGTCCCCGATAAACCCATCTTT.